The T cell receptor beta chain under discussion was sequenced for a study of control samples from healthy donors and cancer patients. This clone was observed a few times. CDR1 and CDR2 (germline): KGHSH, LQKENI. Trimming pared 1 base from V and 6 bases from J, leaving 14 bases between. This CDR3 is 15 amino acids long. Libraries were prepared by immunoSEQ multiplex PCR; TCRdb keeps only in-frame clonotypes and omits some of them. The sample includes 100,000 to 150,000 clones, approximately 90% of them seen just once. This TCR derives from a young man in good health. The V and J genes are TRBV18 and TRBJ2-3, with D perhaps TRBD1 or TRBD2 (5 bases each). Sequencing was done on a sample of blood. This CDR3 is CASSPRGALRDTQYF. CDR3 nucleotide sequence: TGTGCCAGCTCACCACGAGGGGCGCTTAGGGATACGCAGTATTTT.